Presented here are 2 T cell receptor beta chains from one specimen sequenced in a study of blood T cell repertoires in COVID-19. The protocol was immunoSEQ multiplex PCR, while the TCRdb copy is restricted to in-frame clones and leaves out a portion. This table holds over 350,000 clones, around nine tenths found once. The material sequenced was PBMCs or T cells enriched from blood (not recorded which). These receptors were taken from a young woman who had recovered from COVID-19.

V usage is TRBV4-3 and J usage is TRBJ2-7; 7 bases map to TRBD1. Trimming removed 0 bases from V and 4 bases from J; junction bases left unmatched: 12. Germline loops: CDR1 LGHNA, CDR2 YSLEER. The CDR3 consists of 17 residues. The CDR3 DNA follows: TGCGCCAGCAGCCAAGAATGGGAAGGGGGCACTTTTTACGAGCAGTACTTC. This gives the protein CASSQEWEGGTFYEQYF.

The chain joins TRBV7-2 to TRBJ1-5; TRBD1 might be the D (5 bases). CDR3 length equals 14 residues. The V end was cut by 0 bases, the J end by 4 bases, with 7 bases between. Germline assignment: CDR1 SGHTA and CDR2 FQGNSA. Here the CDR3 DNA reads TGTGCCAGCAGCTTAGCAGCAGGGAATCAGCCCCAGCATTTT. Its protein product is CASSLAAGNQPQHF.